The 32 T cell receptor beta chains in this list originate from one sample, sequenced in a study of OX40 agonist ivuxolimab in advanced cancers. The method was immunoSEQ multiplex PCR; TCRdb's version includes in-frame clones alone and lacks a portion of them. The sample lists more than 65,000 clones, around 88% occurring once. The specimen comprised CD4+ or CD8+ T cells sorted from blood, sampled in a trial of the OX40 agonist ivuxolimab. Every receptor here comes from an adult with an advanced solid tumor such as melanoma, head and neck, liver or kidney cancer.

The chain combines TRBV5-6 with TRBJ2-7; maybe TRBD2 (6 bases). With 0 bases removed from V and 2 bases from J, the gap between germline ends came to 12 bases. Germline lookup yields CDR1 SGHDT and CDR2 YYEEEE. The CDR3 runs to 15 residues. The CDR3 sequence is CASSLGAGRPYEQYF. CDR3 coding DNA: TGTGCCAGCAGCTTGGGCGCGGGACGTCCCTACGAGCAGTACTTC.

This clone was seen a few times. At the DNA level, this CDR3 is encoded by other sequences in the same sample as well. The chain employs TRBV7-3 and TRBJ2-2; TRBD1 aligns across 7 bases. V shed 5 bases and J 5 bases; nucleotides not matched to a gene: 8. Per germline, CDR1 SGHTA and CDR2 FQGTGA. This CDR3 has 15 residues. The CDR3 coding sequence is TGTGCCAGCAGCCCCGGGACAGTCGGGACCGGGGAGCTGTTTTTT. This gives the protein CASSPGTVGTGELFF. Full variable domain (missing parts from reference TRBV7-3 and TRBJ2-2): GAGVSQTPSNKVTEKGKYVELRCDPISGHTALYWYRQSLGQGPEFLIYFQGTGAADDSGLPNDRFFAVRPEGSVSTLKIQRTERGDSAVYLCASSPGTVGTGELFFGEGSRLTVL.

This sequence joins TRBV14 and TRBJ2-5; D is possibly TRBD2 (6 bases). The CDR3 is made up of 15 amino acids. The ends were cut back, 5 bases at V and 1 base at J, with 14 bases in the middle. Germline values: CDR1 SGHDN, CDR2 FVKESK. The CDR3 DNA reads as TGTGCCAGCAGCGCGACCCGGGGGTCCCAAGAGACCCAGTACTTC. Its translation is CASSATRGSQETQYF.

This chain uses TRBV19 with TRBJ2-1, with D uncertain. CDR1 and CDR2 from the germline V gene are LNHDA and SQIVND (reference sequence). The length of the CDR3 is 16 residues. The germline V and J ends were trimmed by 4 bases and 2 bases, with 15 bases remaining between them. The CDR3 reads CASSKSRITAYNEQFF. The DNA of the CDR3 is TGTGCCAGTAGTAAAAGTAGAATAACCGCCTACAATGAGCAGTTCTTC.

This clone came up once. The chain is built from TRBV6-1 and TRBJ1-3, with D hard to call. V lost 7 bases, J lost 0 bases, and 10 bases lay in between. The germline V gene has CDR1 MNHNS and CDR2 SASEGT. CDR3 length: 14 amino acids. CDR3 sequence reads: CASTQASSGNTIYF. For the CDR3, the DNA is TGTGCCAGCACCCAGGCATCCTCTGGAAACACCATATATTTT.

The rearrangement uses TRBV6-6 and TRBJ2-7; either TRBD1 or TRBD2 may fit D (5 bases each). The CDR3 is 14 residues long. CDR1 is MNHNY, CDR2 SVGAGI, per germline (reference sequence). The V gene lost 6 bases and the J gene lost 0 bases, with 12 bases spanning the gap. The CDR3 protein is CASRGDGDSYEQYF. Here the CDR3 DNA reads TGTGCCAGCAGGGGGGACGGAGACTCCTACGAGCAGTACTTC.

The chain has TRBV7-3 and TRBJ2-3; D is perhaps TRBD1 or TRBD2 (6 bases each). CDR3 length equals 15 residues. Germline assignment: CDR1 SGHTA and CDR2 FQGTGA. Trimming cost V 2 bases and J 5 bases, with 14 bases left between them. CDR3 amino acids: CASSLGGGPGDTQYF. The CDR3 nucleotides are TGTGCCAGCAGCTTAGGAGGGGGGCCAGGAGATACGCAGTATTTT.

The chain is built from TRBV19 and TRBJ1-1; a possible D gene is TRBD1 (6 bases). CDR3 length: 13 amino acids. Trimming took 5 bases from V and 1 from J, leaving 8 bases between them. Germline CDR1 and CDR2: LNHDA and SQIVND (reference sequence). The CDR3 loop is CASSDRKNTEAFF. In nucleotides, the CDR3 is TGTGCCAGTAGTGACAGGAAGAACACTGAAGCTTTCTTT. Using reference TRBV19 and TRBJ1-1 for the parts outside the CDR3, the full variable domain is DGGITQSPKYLFRKEGQNVTLSCEQNLNHDAMYWYRQDPGQGLRLIYYSQIVNDFQKGDIAEGYSVSREKKESFPLTVTSAQKNPTAFYLCASSDRKNTEAFFGQGTRLTVV.

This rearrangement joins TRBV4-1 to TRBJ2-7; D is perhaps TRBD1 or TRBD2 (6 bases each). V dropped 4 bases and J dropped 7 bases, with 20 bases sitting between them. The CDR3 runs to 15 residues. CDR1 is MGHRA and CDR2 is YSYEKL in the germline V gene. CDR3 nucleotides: TGCGCCAGCAGCCGCCTCCCCAACAGGGAGGAGGAGCAGTACTTC. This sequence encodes CASSRLPNREEEQYF.

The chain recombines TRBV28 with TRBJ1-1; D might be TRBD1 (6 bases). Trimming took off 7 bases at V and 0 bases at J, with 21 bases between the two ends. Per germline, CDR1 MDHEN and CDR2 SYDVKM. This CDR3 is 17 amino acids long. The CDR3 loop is CASILWGAGGVNTEAFF. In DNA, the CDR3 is TGTGCCAGCATCCTCTGGGGGGCTGGGGGTGTGAACACTGAAGCTTTCTTT. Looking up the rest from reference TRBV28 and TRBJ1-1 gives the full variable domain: DVKVTQSSRYLVKRTGEKVFLECVQDMDHENMFWYRQDPGLGLRLIYFSYDVKMKEKGDIPEGYSVSREKKERFSLILESASTNQTSMYLCASILWGAGGVNTEAFFGQGTRLTVV.

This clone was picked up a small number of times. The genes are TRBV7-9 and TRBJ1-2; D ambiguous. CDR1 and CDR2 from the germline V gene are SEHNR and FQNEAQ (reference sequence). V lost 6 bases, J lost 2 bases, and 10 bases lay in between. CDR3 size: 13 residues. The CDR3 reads CASRSSLNYGYTF. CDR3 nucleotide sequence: TGTGCCAGCAGATCTTCTCTGAACTATGGCTACACCTTC.

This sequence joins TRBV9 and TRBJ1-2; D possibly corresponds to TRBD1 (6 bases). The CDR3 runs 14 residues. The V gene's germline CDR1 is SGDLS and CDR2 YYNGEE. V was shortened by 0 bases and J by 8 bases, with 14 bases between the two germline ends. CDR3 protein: CASSVGGHSLGYTF. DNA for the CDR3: TGTGCCAGCAGCGTAGGGGGGCACTCCTTAGGCTACACCTTC.

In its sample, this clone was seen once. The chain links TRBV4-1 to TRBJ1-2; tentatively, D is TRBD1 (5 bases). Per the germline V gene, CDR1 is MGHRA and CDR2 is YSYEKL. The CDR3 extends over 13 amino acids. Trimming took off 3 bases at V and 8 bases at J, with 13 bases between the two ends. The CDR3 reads CASSQDLRGGYTF. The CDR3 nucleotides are TGCGCCAGCAGCCAGGACCTTCGGGGCGGCTACACCTTC.

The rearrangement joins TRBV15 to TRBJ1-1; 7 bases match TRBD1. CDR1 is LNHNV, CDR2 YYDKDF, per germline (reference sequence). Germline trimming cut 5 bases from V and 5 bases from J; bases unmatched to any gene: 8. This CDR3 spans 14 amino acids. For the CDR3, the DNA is TGTGCCACCAGCTTTGACAGGGTGGGAACTGAAGCTTTCTTT. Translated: CATSFDRVGTEAFF.

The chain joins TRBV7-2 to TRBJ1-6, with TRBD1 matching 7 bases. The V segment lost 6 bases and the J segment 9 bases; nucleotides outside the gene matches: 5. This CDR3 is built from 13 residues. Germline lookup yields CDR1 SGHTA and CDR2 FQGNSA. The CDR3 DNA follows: TGTGCCAGCAGAGGAGACAGGGTTTCACCCCTCCACTTT. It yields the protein CASRGDRVSPLHF.

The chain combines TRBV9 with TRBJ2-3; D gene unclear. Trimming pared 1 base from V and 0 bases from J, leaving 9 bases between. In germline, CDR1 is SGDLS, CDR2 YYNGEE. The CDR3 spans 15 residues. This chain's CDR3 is CASSVQATSTDTQYF. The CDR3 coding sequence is TGTGCCAGCAGCGTACAGGCCACTAGCACAGATACGCAGTATTTT.

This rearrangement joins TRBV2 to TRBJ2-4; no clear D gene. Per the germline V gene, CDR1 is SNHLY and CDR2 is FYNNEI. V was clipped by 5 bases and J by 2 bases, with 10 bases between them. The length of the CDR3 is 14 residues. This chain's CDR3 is CASSFSETKNIQYF. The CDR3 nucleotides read TGTGCCAGCAGTTTCAGTGAAACCAAAAACATTCAGTACTTC.

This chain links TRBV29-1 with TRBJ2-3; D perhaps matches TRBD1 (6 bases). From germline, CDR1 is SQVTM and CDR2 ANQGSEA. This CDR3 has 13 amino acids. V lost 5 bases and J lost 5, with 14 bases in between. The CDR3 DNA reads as TGCAGCGTTACCGTCCCAGGGGTAGATACGCAGTATTTT. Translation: CSVTVPGVDTQYF.

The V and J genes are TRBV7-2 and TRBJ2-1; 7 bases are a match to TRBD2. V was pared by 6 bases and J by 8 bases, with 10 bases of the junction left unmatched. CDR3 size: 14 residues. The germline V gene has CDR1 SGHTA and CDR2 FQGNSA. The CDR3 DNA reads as TGTGCCAGCAGTACACGCAGCGGGGTGGATGAGCAGTTCTTC. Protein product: CASSTRSGVDEQFF.

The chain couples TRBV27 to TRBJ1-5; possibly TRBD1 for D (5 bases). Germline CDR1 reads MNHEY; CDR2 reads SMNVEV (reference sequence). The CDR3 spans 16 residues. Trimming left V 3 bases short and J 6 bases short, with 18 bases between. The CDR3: CASSLDGSSGFQPQHF. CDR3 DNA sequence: TGTGCCAGCAGTTTGGATGGAAGTTCAGGGTTTCAGCCCCAGCATTTT.

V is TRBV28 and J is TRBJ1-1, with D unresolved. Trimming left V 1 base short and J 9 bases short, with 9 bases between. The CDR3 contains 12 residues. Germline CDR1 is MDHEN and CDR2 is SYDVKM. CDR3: CASSLLRAKAFF. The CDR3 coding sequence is TGTGCCAGCAGTTTATTGCGGGCGAAAGCTTTCTTT.

In DNA, the CDR3 is TGCAGCGTGCCCGGGACAGGGTTCAATGAGCAGTTCTTC. The encoded protein is CSVPGTGFNEQFF. This chain connects TRBV29-1 to TRBJ2-1; 9 nucleotides align to TRBD1. The CDR3 runs 13 residues. The germline CDR1 and CDR2 sequences are SQVTM and ANQGSEA. V shed 6 bases and J 6 bases; nucleotides not matched to a gene: 6.

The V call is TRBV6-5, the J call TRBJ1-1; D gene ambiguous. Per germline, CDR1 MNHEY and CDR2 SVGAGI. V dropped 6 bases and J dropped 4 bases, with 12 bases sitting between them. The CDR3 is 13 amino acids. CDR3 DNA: TGTGCCAGCAGCCAGGACTCGGGCACTGAAGCTTTCTTT. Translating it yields CASSQDSGTEAFF.

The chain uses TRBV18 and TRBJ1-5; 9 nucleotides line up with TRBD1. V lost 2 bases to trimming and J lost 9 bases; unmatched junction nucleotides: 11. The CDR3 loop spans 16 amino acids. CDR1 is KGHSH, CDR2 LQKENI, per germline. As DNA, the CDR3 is TGTGCCAGCTCACCAGGGGACAGGGTAAAGGTGGGGCCCCAGCATTTT. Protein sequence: CASSPGDRVKVGPQHF.

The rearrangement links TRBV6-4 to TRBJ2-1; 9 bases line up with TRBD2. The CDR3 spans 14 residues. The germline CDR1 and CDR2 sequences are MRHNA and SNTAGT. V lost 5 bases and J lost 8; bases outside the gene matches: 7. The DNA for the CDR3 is TGTGCCAGCAGTTCCGCGGGGGGGCCTGATGAGCAGTTCTTC. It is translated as CASSSAGGPDEQFF.

Written as DNA, the CDR3 is TGTGCCACCGAGGGTCCAGACTCCTACAATGAGCAGTTCTTC. Encoded protein: CATEGPDSYNEQFF. The chain joins TRBV28 to TRBJ2-1; D perhaps matches TRBD2 (5 bases). Per germline, CDR1 MDHEN and CDR2 SYDVKM. The CDR3 covers 14 residues. Trimming removed 10 bases from V and 0 bases from J, with 13 bases in between.

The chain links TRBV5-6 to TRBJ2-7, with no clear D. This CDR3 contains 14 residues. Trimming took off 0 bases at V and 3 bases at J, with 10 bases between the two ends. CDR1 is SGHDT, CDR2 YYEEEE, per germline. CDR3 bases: TGTGCCAGCAGCTTGGCCTTACATTTCTACGAGCAGTACTTC. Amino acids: CASSLALHFYEQYF.

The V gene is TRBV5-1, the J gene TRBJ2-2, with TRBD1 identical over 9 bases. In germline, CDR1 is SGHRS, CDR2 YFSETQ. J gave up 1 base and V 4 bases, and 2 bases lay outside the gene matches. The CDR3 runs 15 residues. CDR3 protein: CASSTGQGNTGELFF. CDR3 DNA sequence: TGCGCCAGCAGCACGGGACAGGGGAACACCGGGGAGCTGTTTTTT.

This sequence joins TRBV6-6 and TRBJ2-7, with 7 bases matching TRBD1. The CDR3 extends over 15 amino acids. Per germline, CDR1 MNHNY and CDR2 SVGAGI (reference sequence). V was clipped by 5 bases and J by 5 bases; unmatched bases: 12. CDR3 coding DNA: TGTGCCAGCAGTAGCCCTGGACAGGCAAATAACGAGCAGTACTTC. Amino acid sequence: CASSSPGQANNEQYF.

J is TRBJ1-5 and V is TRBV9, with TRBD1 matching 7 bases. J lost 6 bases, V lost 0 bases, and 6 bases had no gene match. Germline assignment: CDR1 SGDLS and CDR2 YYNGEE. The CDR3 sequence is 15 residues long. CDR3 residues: CASSVGDRATQPQHF. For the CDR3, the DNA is TGTGCCAGCAGCGTAGGAGACAGGGCTACTCAGCCCCAGCATTTT. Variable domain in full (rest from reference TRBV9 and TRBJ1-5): DSGVTQTPKHLITATGQRVTLRCSPRSGDLSVYWYQQSLDQGLQFLIQYYNGEERAKGNILERFSAQQFPDLHSELNLSSLELGDSALYFCASSVGDRATQPQHFGDGTRLSIL.

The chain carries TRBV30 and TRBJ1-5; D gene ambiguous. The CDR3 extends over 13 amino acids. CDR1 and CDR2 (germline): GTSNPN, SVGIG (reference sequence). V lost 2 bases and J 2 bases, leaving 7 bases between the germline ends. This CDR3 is CAWSWSGNQPQHF. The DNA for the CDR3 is TGTGCCTGGAGTTGGTCCGGCAATCAGCCCCAGCATTTT.

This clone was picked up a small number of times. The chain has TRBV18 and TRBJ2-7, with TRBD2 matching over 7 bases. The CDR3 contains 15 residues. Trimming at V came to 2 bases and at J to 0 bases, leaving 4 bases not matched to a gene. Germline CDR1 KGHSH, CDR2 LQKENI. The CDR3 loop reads CASSPGGGLSYEQYF. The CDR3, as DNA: TGTGCCAGCTCACCAGGCGGGGGACTCTCCTACGAGCAGTACTTC.